The T cell receptor (beta chain) described here comes from a study of CD8+ T cells in alopecia areata (dated by TCRdb to 2016 to 2019). For the wider study: The treated patients took part in an open-label pilot trial in which moderate-to-severe alopecia areata was treated with oral tofacitinib at 5 to 10 mg twice daily. Tofacitinib was administered for 6 to 18 months, and 6 months of follow-up off drug were then conducted to assess delayed response and recurrence. In both human patients and the C3H/HeJ mouse model, the study applied high-throughput TCRbeta sequencing to look at T cell clonal expansion in alopecia areata. In humans, TCRbeta sequencing was performed on scalp tissue and on sorted CD4+ and CD8+ peripheral blood T cells from healthy controls and from patients with patchy or totalis/universalis alopecia areata. Biopsies were taken from tofacitinib-treated patients at baseline and at 4 and 24 weeks of treatment, and a later scalp biopsy was taken in several of the tofacitinib-treated patients. Scalp clonality was compared among normal scalp (n=4), patchy alopecia areata scalp (n=8), and alopecia totalis/universalis scalp (n=8). RNA was obtained with the PAXgene miRNA kit for fixed scalp, the miRNeasy kit for PBMCs, and the RNeasy kit for mouse skin. TCRbeta CDR3 regions were amplified by immunoSEQ multiplex PCR using 35 Vbeta forward and 13 Jbeta reverse primers.

The CDR3 contains 13 residues, cysteine and phenylalanine counted. The entry retains the CDR3 DNA only, 39 bases that are in frame from base 1. The germline V gene yields ENHRY for CDR1 and SYGVKD for CDR2. The V end loses 11 bases and the J end loses 1 base, and a stretch of 15 bases separates them. The library was generated by the immunoSEQ multiplex PCR assay. RNA was extracted from all samples and reverse transcribed into cDNA as template for TCR sequencing. SuperScript III was used to make first-strand cDNA, primed with a 2:1 mix of oligo-dT and random hexamers. A synthetic immune receptor repertoire was used to gauge amplification bias, and whatever bias remained was removed computationally. Regarding the original processing steps: Raw reads were preprocessed to remove errors, and CDR3 was defined according to IMGT conventions as the region from the conserved cysteine to phenylalanine. To get clonality, Shannon entropy was normalized by log2 of the number of productive unique TCRs and the result was subtracted from 1. Whether scalp clones were CD4 or CD8 was inferred by matching scalp TCRbeta sequences against CD4 and CD8 repertoires sorted from blood. TCRdb took this table from immuneACCESS and kept in-frame rearrangements with V and J called. Such tables lack part of the clones; where checked against another copy, unresolved V genes explain under half of the gap, and the rest is unexplained. V and J calls plus clone size are reproduced from that table; the DNA served to infer D and trimming. The sample profile shows 110,000 to 150,000 clones; around 50% of them were found once. The leading ten clones occupy about 6.8% of the sample.

On the study overall, not on this receptor specifically: Unlike mouse skin, where gammadelta T cells dominate, normal human skin contains resident alphabeta T cells that get sequenced too, which complicates analysis of the scalp TCR repertoire. Higher clonality and more expanded CD8+ clones were observed in lesional scalp than in normal scalp, particularly in alopecia totalis/universalis, a finding suggestive of antigenic drive. Shared TCR sequences between patients were less evident than in mice, which may be partly attributable to HLA diversity in the patient population.

This clone has more than one count but fewer than ten. What antigen it recognizes has not been identified. The input lacks base qualities; no much larger clone sits a single base away. The time point label on this specimen signifies: baseline before oral tofacitinib. From alopecia areata patients, peripheral blood was collected along with lesional scalp punch biopsies. PBMCs were isolated by density centrifugation and stained for CD3, CD4 and CD8, after which CD4+ and CD8+ T cells were sorted on a FACSAria. The sample here was CD4+ T cells sorted from blood, taken at week 0. The chain is encoded by TRBV10-3 joined to TRBJ2-7, with the D gene uncertain. The origin of this receptor is a human donor with alopecia areata. The DNA sequence is given as TGTGCCTCACTCCCCGACAATTCCTACGAGCAGTACTTC. It translates to CASLPDNSYEQYF.